The 10 T cell receptor beta chains presented below share a single source sample, sequenced in a study of CD4 T cells in relation to SARS-CoV-2 and coronaviruses. Before the COVID-19 pandemic, during about 2010-2018, CD4+ T cells were taken from unexposed donors. After nine to ten days of culture, CD4+ T cells were isolated. Their target antigens are unknown. TCRdb's copy holds only in-frame clones and misses some; the assay was immunoSEQ multiplex PCR. The sample lists roughly 19,000 clones, approximately 76% occurring once. The material sequenced was CD4+ T cells from PBMCs, cultured in vitro. The receptors were sampled from a human donor in good health.

A few counts support this clone. The J gene is TRBJ2-5, the V gene TRBV25-1; D gene uncertain. This CDR3 is 15 amino acids long. Germline assignment: CDR1 MGHDK and CDR2 SYGVNS. V lost 4 bases and J 5 bases, leaving 17 bases between the germline ends. CDR3 amino acids: CASSALTDMGETQYF. The DNA for the CDR3 is TGTGCCAGCAGTGCCCTGACGGATATGGGGGAGACCCAGTACTTC.

This chain joins TRBV27 and TRBJ1-1; D gene uncertain. The CDR3 loop spans 14 amino acids. Germline lookup yields CDR1 MNHEY and CDR2 SMNVEV (reference sequence). The V end was cut by 4 bases, the J end by 8 bases, with 17 bases between. CDR3 sequence: CASSSPPMTGEAFF. CDR3 DNA sequence: TGTGCCAGCAGTTCACCGCCAATGACGGGGGAAGCTTTCTTT.

This rearrangement joins TRBV7-9 to TRBJ1-2; no definite D call. This CDR3 has 14 amino acids. With 5 bases removed from V and 7 bases from J, the gap between germline ends came to 17 bases. In germline, CDR1 is SEHNR, CDR2 FQNEAQ (reference sequence). CDR3 in amino acids: CASSAPHPSGGYTF. In DNA, the CDR3 is TGTGCCAGCAGCGCCCCACATCCCTCTGGTGGCTACACCTTC.

The J gene is TRBJ2-7, the V gene TRBV29-1, with TRBD1 identical over 7 bases. The V segment lost 4 bases and the J segment 0 bases; nucleotides outside the gene matches: 6. The length of the CDR3 is 14 residues. Germline loops: CDR1 SQVTM, CDR2 ANQGSEA. The CDR3 loop is CSVVRQGSSYEQYF. The CDR3 DNA sequence: TGCAGCGTTGTACGACAGGGAAGCTCCTACGAGCAGTACTTC.

This clone was observed a single time. The V and J genes are TRBV9 and TRBJ1-6, with D unclear. Germline V CDR1 and CDR2: SGDLS, YYNGEE. V lost 2 bases and J 14 bases, leaving 14 bases between the germline ends. This CDR3 contains 13 residues. The CDR3 DNA follows: TGTGCCAGCAGCGTCGGCGGGGTGGAAACCCTCCACTTT. It is translated as CASSVGGVETLHF.

This clone has only a few counts. J is TRBJ2-2 and V is TRBV11-2, with D tentatively TRBD1 (5 bases). The ends were cut back, 8 bases at V and 6 bases at J, with 13 bases in the middle. The CDR3 sequence is 13 residues long. Germline V CDR1 and CDR2: SGHAT, FQNNGV. CDR3 sequence: CASRRVSAGELFF. The CDR3 nucleotides are TGTGCCAGCCGCAGGGTTTCCGCCGGGGAGCTGTTTTTT.

V and J are TRBV5-6 and TRBJ1-1; D is unclear. V was trimmed by 6 bases and J by 2 bases, leaving 11 bases between them. Germline CDR1 SGHDT, CDR2 YYEEEE. The CDR3 extends over 13 amino acids. The CDR3 sequence: CASTPAPNTEAFF. As DNA, the CDR3 is TGTGCCAGCACCCCCGCCCCCAACACTGAAGCTTTCTTT. Together with reference TRBV5-6 and TRBJ1-1, the CDR3 gives the full variable domain: DAGVTQSPTHLIKTRGQQVTLRCSPKSGHDTVSWYQQALGQGPQFIFQYYEEEERQRGNFPDRFSGHQFPNYSSELNVNALLLGDSALYLCASTPAPNTEAFFGQGTRLTVV.

The chain recombines TRBV15 with TRBJ2-7; 10 positions agree with TRBD1. The CDR3 contains 14 residues. Losses at the gene ends were 3 bases for V and 5 bases for J; bases not matched to a gene: 4. The germline V gene encodes CDR1 LNHNV and CDR2 YYDKDF (reference sequence). CDR3: CATSSDRGRNEQYF. CDR3 nucleotide sequence: TGTGCCACCAGCAGCGACAGGGGGCGGAACGAGCAGTACTTC.

The chain employs TRBV6-1 and TRBJ1-3; no firm D call. CDR1 and CDR2 (germline): MNHNS, SASEGT. The CDR3 loop spans 15 amino acids. The V gene lost 0 bases and the J gene lost 0 bases, with 6 bases spanning the gap. The CDR3 here is CASSEAEPSGNTIYF. The CDR3 DNA follows: TGTGCCAGCAGTGAAGCAGAACCCTCTGGAAACACCATATATTTT.

The chain recombines TRBV25-1 with TRBJ2-7, with D maybe TRBD1 (6 bases). With 0 bases removed from V and 1 base from J, the gap between germline ends came to 7 bases. There are 14 residues in the CDR3. Germline V CDR1 and CDR2: MGHDK, SYGVNS. CDR3 DNA sequence: TGTGCCAGCAGTGAATACGGACAGTCCTACGAGCAGTACTTC. It specifies CASSEYGQSYEQYF.